This paragraph reports one TCR beta chain. From germline, CDR1 is SGHVS and CDR2 FNYEAQ. V lost 8 bases and J lost 2, with 22 bases in between. The CDR3 consists of 16 residues. The table came from immunoSEQ multiplex PCR; TCRdb's copy has only in-frame clones and leaves some out. The sample lists about 76,000 clones, about 80% occurring once. The sample originates from a study of blood T cell repertoires in COVID-19. The chain combines TRBV7-6 with TRBJ2-7, with a weak D call TRBD2 (6 bases). This TCR came from a human donor in a cohort sampled during active COVID-19. The sample comprised peripheral blood. CDR3: CASLGLATTPPYEQYF. The DNA of the CDR3 is TGTGCCAGCCTTGGGCTAGCGACAACTCCTCCCTACGAGCAGTACTTC. Combining the CDR3 with reference TRBV7-6 and TRBJ2-7 gives the whole variable domain GAGVSQSPRYKVTKRGQDVALRCDPISGHVSLYWYRQALGQGPEFLTYFNYEAQQDKSGLPNDRFSAERPEGSISTLTIQRTEQRDSAMYRCASLGLATTPPYEQYFGPGTRLTVT.